The clone carrying this T cell receptor (beta chain) was seen a handful of times. The data originate from a study of CD8+ T cells in alopecia areata. The length of the CDR3 is 13 residues. CDR1 is GTSNPN and CDR2 is SVGIG in the germline V gene (reference sequence). V trimming: 3 bases; J trimming: 4 bases; junction bases outside the gene matches: 2. Alopecia areata patients provided lesional scalp punch biopsies and peripheral blood. Sorting of PBMCs yielded the CD4+ and CD8+ T cells. Isolated RNA was reverse transcribed into cDNA used as the sequencing template. TCRdb keeps only in-frame clones here, not all; method: immunoSEQ multiplex PCR. The table includes 100,000 to 150,000 clones, approximately 47% detected once.

The sequence was obtained from a human donor with alopecia areata. The source material was NKG2D-low CD8+ T cells sorted from blood. The rearrangement links TRBV30 to TRBJ2-1; 8 bases align to TRBD1. CDR3 region: CAWSRTGYNEQFF. CDR3 nucleotides: TGTGCCTGGAGCCGGACAGGGTACAATGAGCAGTTCTTC.